The 27 T cell receptor beta chains below were found in one sample sequenced in a study of PD-1 blockade in classical Hodgkin lymphoma. As to time point: cycle 4 day 1 (C4D1), after 5 to 7 weeks of nivolumab. Each patient relapsed following autologous stem cell transplantation, and prior brentuximab vedotin exposure differed. Sequencing used immunoSEQ multiplex PCR; TCRdb keeps in-frame clones, though not all of them. The table shows around 40,000 clones, with 77% occurring only once. Sequenced material: peripheral blood mononuclear cells (PBMCs), taken before the fourth cycle of nivolumab. These receptors originate from a human donor with classical Hodgkin lymphoma.

The chain uses TRBV4-2 and TRBJ2-5; D may be TRBD1 (6 bases). The CDR3 consists of 15 residues. The germline V gene has CDR1 LGHNA and CDR2 YNFKEQ. Trimming removed 0 bases at V and 5 bases at J, with 13 bases between. In nucleotides, the CDR3 is TGTGCCAGCAGCCAAGAAACGAACAGGGAGGAGACCCAGTACTTC. Translation: CASSQETNREETQYF.

The chain combines TRBV27 with TRBJ1-2; D remains unclear. This CDR3 has 13 amino acids. Trimming pared 2 bases from V and 6 bases from J, leaving 10 bases between. Germline CDR1 and CDR2: MNHEY and SMNVEV (reference sequence). CDR3 protein: CASSLDLGHGYTF. The CDR3 bases are TGTGCCAGCAGTTTAGATTTGGGCCATGGCTACACCTTC.

J is TRBJ2-5 and V is TRBV10-3; D is perhaps TRBD1 (7 bases). The CDR3 sequence is 15 residues long. The germline CDR1 and CDR2 sequences are ENHRY and SYGVKD. V was clipped by 3 bases and J by 5 bases, with 16 bases between them. The CDR3 nucleotides are TGTGCCATCAGTGATTTTGGAGGGGGCGGTGAGACCCAGTACTTC. This sequence encodes CAISDFGGGGETQYF.

This chain links TRBV9 with TRBJ2-3, with TRBD1 matching 7 bases. CDR3 length: 15 amino acids. Per the germline V gene, CDR1 is SGDLS and CDR2 is YYNGEE. Trimming at V came to 4 bases and at J to 0 bases, leaving 5 bases not matched to a gene. The CDR3 sequence is CASSPRTGSTDTQYF. The CDR3 DNA reads as TGTGCCAGCAGCCCCCGGACAGGAAGCACAGATACGCAGTATTTT.

V is TRBV7-9 and J is TRBJ1-1; D is undetermined. Germline values: CDR1 SEHNR, CDR2 FQNEAQ (reference sequence). V gave up 3 bases and J gave up 0 bases, with 5 bases separating them. The CDR3 sequence is 13 residues long. The CDR3 DNA is TGTGCCAGCAGCTTCGCAGTGAACACTGAAGCTTTCTTT. Amino acids: CASSFAVNTEAFF.

The rearrangement links TRBV7-2 to TRBJ2-3; perhaps D is TRBD1 or TRBD2 (5 bases each). Trimming took off 2 bases at V and 3 bases at J, with 15 bases between the two ends. Per germline, CDR1 SGHTA and CDR2 FQGNSA. This CDR3 spans 16 amino acids. The CDR3 DNA reads as TGTGCCAGCAGCTTATTCCGGGGACGAGGAACAGATACGCAGTATTTT. This encodes CASSLFRGRGTDTQYF.

The chain carries TRBV18 and TRBJ2-3, with D perhaps matching TRBD2 (6 bases). Deletions cut 2 bases from V and 5 bases from J, with 17 bases between. This CDR3 is built from 16 residues. CDR1 is KGHSH and CDR2 is LQKENI in the germline V gene. The CDR3 is CASSPVVSSGLDTQYF. CDR3 nucleotides: TGTGCCAGCTCACCAGTCGTGAGTAGCGGTTTAGATACGCAGTATTTT.

The rearrangement uses TRBV2 and TRBJ2-3; D is unclear. The CDR3 is made up of 13 amino acids. From germline, CDR1 is SNHLY and CDR2 FYNNEI. Deletions cut 2 bases from V and 3 bases from J, with 6 bases between. The CDR3 sequence: CASSEQRTDTQYF. The CDR3, as DNA: TGTGCCAGCAGTGAACAGAGGACAGATACGCAGTATTTT.

This clone was found a few times. The chain's CDR3 is CASHNIGGPPYEQYF. CDR3 DNA: TGTGCCAGTCACAACATCGGGGGTCCCCCCTACGAGCAGTACTTC. The chain has TRBV19 and TRBJ2-7, with D possibly TRBD2 on 6 matching bases. Germline CDR1 reads LNHDA; CDR2 reads SQIVND (reference sequence). The CDR3 has 15 residues. Deletions cut 8 bases from V and 2 bases from J, with 19 bases between.

The gene calls are TRBV7-8 and TRBJ2-3; 13 nucleotides match TRBD2. The germline CDR1 and CDR2 sequences are SGHVS and FQNEAQ. The J segment lost 4 bases and the V segment lost 4 bases, leaving 5 bases of the junction unmatched. The CDR3 is 16 residues long. The CDR3 here is CASSSRTSGGADTQYF. As DNA, the CDR3 is TGTGCCAGCAGCTCCCGTACTAGCGGGGGGGCAGATACGCAGTATTTT.

This clone was counted a single time. The gene calls are TRBV6-1 and TRBJ2-7, with D uncertain. Looked up from germline, CDR1 is MNHNS and CDR2 is SASEGT. V gave up 6 bases and J gave up 1 base, with 16 bases separating them. The CDR3 length is 15 residues. CDR3 bases: TGTGCCAGCAGGGACGGACGGGCTTTATCCTACGAGCAGTACTTC. It is translated as CASRDGRALSYEQYF.

V and J are TRBV11-3 and TRBJ2-5; a weak D match, TRBD1 (6 bases). V was pared by 2 bases and J by 5 bases, with 9 bases between. CDR3 length: 13 amino acids. Germline V CDR1 and CDR2: SGHNT, YENEEA. CDR3 residues: CASSLRTVETQYF. As DNA, the CDR3 is TGTGCCAGCAGCTTACGGACAGTTGAGACCCAGTACTTC.

This chain uses TRBV10-3 with TRBJ1-1; D gene uncertain. Germline loops: CDR1 ENHRY, CDR2 SYGVKD. Trimming shortened V by 3 bases and J by 0 bases, and 14 bases separated the two germline ends. This CDR3 is built from 16 residues. CDR3 residues: CAISEVTTVMNTEAFF. In DNA, the CDR3 is TGTGCCATCAGTGAAGTAACAACAGTCATGAACACTGAAGCTTTCTTT.

The chain has TRBV6-1 and TRBJ1-4; D gene uncertain. The CDR3 contains 15 residues. Germline-derived CDR1 and CDR2 are MNHNS and SASEGT. The V and J ends lost 2 bases and 0 bases respectively, with 7 bases between them. The CDR3: CASSEFAATNEKLFF. The CDR3 DNA reads TGTGCCAGCAGTGAATTCGCTGCAACTAATGAAAAACTGTTTTTT.

The chain employs TRBV4-1 and TRBJ2-2, with D maybe TRBD2 (6 bases). V was trimmed by 2 bases and J by 6 bases, leaving 10 bases between them. CDR1 MGHRA and CDR2 YSYEKL come from the germline V gene. This CDR3 is 14 amino acids long. The CDR3 sequence is CASSQSSVAGELFF. The CDR3 DNA reads as TGCGCCAGCAGCCAATCTAGCGTTGCCGGGGAGCTGTTTTTT.

The chain recombines TRBV6-5 with TRBJ1-2, with a weak D call TRBD1 (6 bases). Germline V gives CDR1 MNHEY, CDR2 SVGAGI. The CDR3 has 14 residues. The V end lost 5 bases, the J end lost 8 bases, and 18 bases lay between the germline ends. The DNA of the CDR3 is TGTGCCAGCAGTACGACAGAGTTGGGGGGCGGCTACACCTTC. Translating it yields CASSTTELGGGYTF.

This clone was detected a few times. The rearrangement joins TRBV5-1 to TRBJ2-1; D unresolved. Germline V gives CDR1 SGHRS, CDR2 YFSETQ. V lost 3 bases and J 0 bases, leaving 10 bases between the germline ends. This CDR3 is 15 amino acids long. CDR3 amino acids: CASSSTQNSYNEQFF. As DNA, the CDR3 is TGCGCCAGCAGCTCGACCCAAAACTCCTACAATGAGCAGTTCTTC.

V and J are TRBV14 and TRBJ2-5, with 10 bases matching TRBD2. Losses at the gene ends were 4 bases for V and 5 bases for J; bases not matched to a gene: 7. Per germline, CDR1 SGHDN and CDR2 FVKESK. CDR3 size: 15 residues. This CDR3 reads CASSLKRGGWETQYF. The CDR3 nucleotides are TGTGCCAGCAGCCTAAAGCGGGGGGGCTGGGAGACCCAGTACTTC. Variable domain in full (rest from reference TRBV14 and TRBJ2-5): EAGVTQFPSHSVIEKGQTVTLRCDPISGHDNLYWYRRVMGKEIKFLLHFVKESKQDESGMPNNRFLAERTGGTYSTLKVQPAELEDSGVYFCASSLKRGGWETQYFGPGTRLLVL.

This chain links TRBV5-1 with TRBJ1-1; D might be TRBD1 (5 bases). This CDR3 spans 14 amino acids. In germline, CDR1 is SGHRS, CDR2 YFSETQ. Deletions cut 0 bases from V and 8 bases from J, with 14 bases between. CDR3 loop: CASSLGLTVDEAFF. The DNA for the CDR3 is TGCGCCAGCAGCTTGGGATTGACAGTGGACGAAGCTTTCTTT.

The chain uses TRBV6-5 and TRBJ2-1; maybe TRBD1 (5 bases). Germline V gene sequence: CDR1 MNHEY, CDR2 SVGAGI. V lost 6 bases, J lost 8 bases, and 8 bases lay in between. There are 11 residues in the CDR3. The CDR3 DNA reads as TGTGCCAGCAGCCAGGGCCATGAGCAGTTCTTC. It specifies CASSQGHEQFF.

This clone was seen a few times. V gene TRBV7-9 combines with J gene TRBJ2-3; D is perhaps TRBD2 (5 bases). The CDR3 contains 14 residues. Trimming removed 9 bases from V and 3 bases from J, with 16 bases in between. Germline V lookup: CDR1 SEHNR, CDR2 FQNEAQ (reference sequence). For the CDR3, the DNA is TGTGCCAGTGCGAGGGCCAAGGGTACAGATACGCAGTATTTT. This gives the protein CASARAKGTDTQYF. The full variable domain, with the rest looked up from reference TRBV7-9 and TRBJ2-3, is DTGVSQNPRHKITKRGQNVTFRCDPISEHNRLYWYRQTLGQGPEFLTYFQNEAQLEKSRLLSDRFSAERPKGSFSTLEIQRTEQGDSAMYLCASARAKGTDTQYFGPGTRLTVL.

The rearrangement uses TRBV29-1 and TRBJ2-5, with 7 positions matching TRBD1. CDR1 SQVTM and CDR2 ANQGSEA come from the germline V gene. The J segment lost 3 bases and the V segment lost 0 bases, leaving 13 bases of the junction unmatched. The length of the CDR3 is 17 residues. The CDR3 bases are TGCAGCGTTGAAGATCAAAGGTGGGGGACAGCAAAAGAGACCCAGTACTTC. Protein product: CSVEDQRWGTAKETQYF.

The chain uses TRBV11-2 and TRBJ1-1; a weak D match, TRBD1 (5 bases). V was pared by 4 bases and J by 4 bases, with 13 bases between. The CDR3 extends over 14 amino acids. From germline, CDR1 is SGHAT and CDR2 FQNNGV. The CDR3 sequence: CASSSQGTATEAFF. The CDR3 nucleotides are TGTGCCAGCAGCTCGCAGGGAACGGCCACTGAAGCTTTCTTT.

CDR3 loop: CSATEKPTGELFF. The CDR3 coding sequence is TGCAGCGCTACAGAAAAACCTACCGGGGAGCTGTTTTTT. V gene TRBV29-1 combines with J gene TRBJ2-2; no definite D call. The CDR3 is 13 amino acids. The V gene lost 7 bases and the J gene lost 5 bases, with 14 bases spanning the gap. Germline V gene data show CDR1 as SQVTM and CDR2 as ANQGSEA.

This clone was found a few times. This rearrangement joins TRBV2 to TRBJ2-1, with 8 bases lining up with TRBD1. J lost 2 bases, V lost 5 bases, and 5 bases had no gene match. This CDR3 is 15 amino acids long. CDR1 is SNHLY and CDR2 is FYNNEI in the germline V gene. CDR3 region: CASSSPRGPYNEQFF. The CDR3 nucleotides are TGTGCCAGCAGTAGCCCCAGGGGGCCCTACAATGAGCAGTTCTTC. The full variable domain, in which reference TRBV2 and TRBJ2-1 provide the parts outside the CDR3, is EPEVTQTPSHQVTQMGQEVILRCVPISNHLYFYWYRQILGQKVEFLVSFYNNEISEKSEIFDDQFSVERPDGSNFTLKIRSTKLEDSAMYFCASSSPRGPYNEQFFGPGTRLTVL.

This chain connects TRBV10-2 to TRBJ1-5; 8 bases map to TRBD1. The CDR3 contains 16 residues. With V trimmed by 5 bases and J by 6 bases, 12 bases remained unmatched. Germline V gene data show CDR1 as WSHSY and CDR2 as SAAADI. CDR3 coding DNA: TGCGCCAGCAGTACCAAGCAGGGGGCGGCGGGTCAGCCCCAGCATTTT. This translates into CASSTKQGAAGQPQHF.

The chain has TRBV27 and TRBJ1-1; D is unresolved. Trimming took 4 bases from V and 1 from J, leaving 13 bases between them. Germline values: CDR1 MNHEY, CDR2 SMNVEV (reference sequence). CDR3 length: 15 amino acids. CDR3 sequence (DNA): TGTGCCAGCAGTTCCCACAGAGACGAGAACACTGAAGCTTTCTTT. Translating gives CASSSHRDENTEAFF.